This T cell receptor (beta chain) was recovered during a study of human T cells and chemical hapten exposure. The time point denotes: patch test 1, 2 weeks after DPC sensitization. Treatment described: therapeutic diphenylcyclopropenone sensitization with weekly scalp DPC. CDR1 and CDR2 from the germline V gene are PRHDT and FYEKMQ (reference sequence). This CDR3 comprises 20 residues. V lost 5 bases and J lost 0; bases outside the gene matches: 15. There are many counts of this clonotype. Its antigen is not identified. TCRdb re-analysed the RACE reads in MiXCR, keeping a single row per CDR3 protein. Of tens of thousands of distinct CDR3 sequences in the sample, over 9.5% were seen once. Study results and limitations: Expanded TCRs showed more large CDR3 clusters than pre-sensitization or healthy control sets.

Sequencing used whole blood, obtained in connection with sensitization to the hapten diphenylcyclopropenone (DPC). The sequence was obtained from a man aged 35 to 55 with alopecia areata. Some clones in this sample may be carry-over from other donors' samples. The rearrangement links TRBV13 to TRBJ2-6; TRBD1 matches at 8 bases. The CDR3 bases are TGTGCCAGCAGCAGTTACGGTAGGAGACAGGGGCGCTCTGGGGCCAACGTCCTGACTTTC. Amino acid sequence: CASSSYGRRQGRSGANVLTF. Drawing the rest from reference TRBV13 and TRBJ2-6, the complete variable domain is AAGVIQSPRHLIKEKRETATLKCYPIPRHDTVYWYQQGPGQDPQFLISFYEKMQSDKGSIPDRFSAQQFSDYHSELNMSSLELGDSALYFCASSSYGRRQGRSGANVLTFGAGSRLTVL.